One sample yielded the 21 T cell receptor beta chains listed below, sequenced in a study of cytomegalovirus exposure and HLA in healthy donors. The PCR had 60 Vbeta and 13 Jbeta primers. The repertoire was sequenced with immunoSEQ multiplex PCR; TCRdb's copy has only in-frame clones and lacks some. Of fewer than 200,000 clones listed, 65% to 85% are singletons. The specimen sequenced was PBMCs. The receptors here all came from a woman between 45 and 65 years old in good health and CMV-seropositive.

The chain couples TRBV19 to TRBJ2-5, with TRBD2 matching 8 bases. V lost 6 bases, J lost 1 base, and 4 bases stayed unmatched. The CDR3 sequence is 14 residues long. Germline V CDR1 and CDR2: LNHDA, SQIVND (reference sequence). The chain's CDR3 is CASRRTSTQETQYF. The CDR3 nucleotides read TGTGCCAGTAGAAGGACTAGCACCCAAGAGACCCAGTACTTC.

The genes are TRBV5-1 and TRBJ2-3, with a tentative D call TRBD1 (5 bases). Trimming left V 4 bases short and J 4 bases short, with 13 bases between. Per germline, CDR1 SGHRS and CDR2 YFSETQ. This CDR3 contains 14 residues. The CDR3 reads CASSPADSSDTQYF. The CDR3 DNA follows: TGCGCCAGCAGCCCCGCCGACAGCTCAGATACGCAGTATTTT.

The CDR3 nucleotides are TGTGCCAGCAGCACAGGAGGGTACTCTGGAAACACCATATATTTT. This encodes CASSTGGYSGNTIYF. This chain uses TRBV7-2 with TRBJ1-3; possibly TRBD1 for D (5 bases). The CDR3 has 15 residues. Germline CDR1 reads SGHTA; CDR2 reads FQGNSA. Trimming removed 5 bases at V and 0 bases at J, with 11 bases between.

V gene TRBV9 combines with J gene TRBJ2-1, with TRBD2 matching over 7 bases. The V gene end was trimmed by 1 base and the J gene end by 0 bases; junction bases not matched to a gene: 7. The CDR3 is 17 amino acids. CDR1 and CDR2 from the germline V gene are SGDLS and YYNGEE. The CDR3 reads CASSVHRDYSSYNEQFF. The CDR3 coding sequence is TGTGCCAGCAGCGTACATAGGGACTACAGCTCCTACAATGAGCAGTTCTTC.

A single count supports this clone. The V call is TRBV6-5, the J call TRBJ1-1, with D unclear. The germline V and J ends were trimmed by 0 bases and 7 bases, with 15 bases remaining between them. Germline CDR1 and CDR2: MNHEY and SVGAGI. This CDR3 contains 15 residues. Written as DNA, the CDR3 is TGTGCCAGCAGTTACTCCATAGGACTGGGCGGTGAAGCTTTCTTT. Amino acid sequence: CASSYSIGLGGEAFF.

The rearrangement links TRBV4-1 to TRBJ2-7; 8 positions match TRBD1. The germline gives CDR1 MGHRA, CDR2 YSYEKL. With V trimmed by 4 bases and J by 0 bases, 5 bases remained unmatched. The CDR3 spans 15 residues. Here the CDR3 DNA reads TGCGCCAGCAGCCCGGGGACAGGAGACTCCTACGAGCAGTACTTC. Protein sequence: CASSPGTGDSYEQYF.

The chain recombines TRBV30 with TRBJ2-7; 14 bases agree with TRBD2. The CDR3 consists of 17 residues. From germline, CDR1 is GTSNPN and CDR2 SVGIG (reference sequence). After removal of 0 bases from V and 7 bases from J, the junction contained 11 bases not matched to a gene. The DNA for the CDR3 is TGTGCCTGGAGTGTACCACGAAGACTAGCGGGGGGGCGTGAGCAGTACTTC. Its translation is CAWSVPRRLAGGREQYF.

This CDR3 is CASSQDFRDIQYF. The CDR3 coding sequence is TGCGCCAGCAGCCAAGACTTTCGGGACATTCAGTACTTC. The chain couples TRBV4-3 to TRBJ2-4; D gene ambiguous. Per the germline V gene, CDR1 is LGHNA and CDR2 is YSLEER. Trimming took off 0 bases at V and 8 bases at J, with 8 bases between the two ends. The CDR3 has 13 residues.

The J gene is TRBJ1-6, the V gene TRBV7-2; perhaps TRBD1 as D (5 bases). V was pared by 3 bases and J by 10 bases, with 16 bases between. The CDR3 covers 15 residues. In germline, CDR1 is SGHTA, CDR2 FQGNSA. CDR3: CASSLMGPPWSPLHF. In DNA, the CDR3 is TGTGCCAGCAGCTTGATGGGGCCGCCTTGGTCACCCCTCCACTTT.

The chain has TRBV7-3 and TRBJ1-2; D ambiguous. The CDR3 has 16 amino acids. The V gene lost 7 bases and the J gene lost 5 bases, with 23 bases spanning the gap. Germline V CDR1 and CDR2: SGHTA, FQGTGA. The CDR3 DNA follows: TGTGCCAGCACCCCAAACCCCCAGCGCAAACTTTATGGCTACACCTTC. This codes for CASTPNPQRKLYGYTF.

V gene TRBV5-6 combines with J gene TRBJ2-5; tentative D call: TRBD1 (7 bases). Near its end, the DNA agrees better with TRBJ2-7, so the J call may be wrong. This CDR3 is 14 amino acids long. CDR1 is SGHDT, CDR2 YYEEEE, per germline. CDR3 in DNA: TGTGCCAGCAGCTTGGCAGGGGGGATCTACGAGCAGTACTTC. As protein: CASSLAGGIYEQYF.

This clone was seen a few times. CDR3 amino acids: CAISEPSLGRAAYNEQFF. The DNA of the CDR3 is TGTGCCATCAGTGAGCCTTCACTGGGCAGGGCGGCATACAATGAGCAGTTCTTC. The rearrangement joins TRBV10-3 to TRBJ2-1, with D possibly TRBD1 on 5 matching bases. The CDR3 extends over 18 amino acids. Between the trimmed V and J ends, which lost 2 bases and 4 bases, there was a span of 21 bases. The V gene's germline CDR1 is ENHRY and CDR2 SYGVKD.

In this sample, this clone turned up a few times. The chain couples TRBV10-3 to TRBJ2-5, with TRBD2 matching 12 bases. Germline V lookup: CDR1 ENHRY, CDR2 SYGVKD. The CDR3 runs to 17 residues. V shed 0 bases, J shed 1 base, and the junction held 3 bases outside the gene matches. The CDR3 DNA is TGTGCCATCAGTGAGTCCGCTAGCGGGGGGGTCCAAGAGACCCAGTACTTC. Translating it yields CAISESASGGVQETQYF.

On this clone itself: One end of the junction varies from germline; a read error may be responsible. The chain links TRBV7-9 to TRBJ2-5; D perhaps matches TRBD1 (6 bases). CDR3 length: 15 residues. Germline V gene data show CDR1 as SEHNR and CDR2 as FQNEAQ (reference sequence). CDR3 sequence: CSSSFPMSGEETQYF. The CDR3 DNA reads as TGTTCCAGCAGCTTCCCGATGTCAGGGGAAGAGACCCAGTACTTC.

This sequence joins TRBV9 and TRBJ1-1; 8 bases fit TRBD1. Losses at the gene ends were 4 bases for V and 5 bases for J; bases not matched to a gene: 7. From germline, CDR1 is SGDLS and CDR2 YYNGEE. The CDR3 spans 14 residues. CDR3 in amino acids: CASSHGQGRTEAFF. CDR3 bases: TGTGCCAGCAGCCACGGACAGGGACGGACTGAAGCTTTCTTT.

The chain recombines TRBV28 with TRBJ2-1, with 8 bases matching TRBD2. CDR1 MDHEN and CDR2 SYDVKM come from the germline V gene. The ends lost 1 base at V and 5 bases at J; junction bases unmatched: 16. This CDR3 spans 19 amino acids. This chain's CDR3 is CASSLSHRTSKDPHNEQFF. In nucleotides, the CDR3 is TGTGCCAGCAGTTTATCCCACCGGACTAGCAAAGACCCCCACAATGAGCAGTTCTTC.

In DNA form, the CDR3 reads TGTGCCATCGGGCCGACCTACGAGCAGTACTTC. This encodes CAIGPTYEQYF. This chain uses TRBV10-3 with TRBJ2-7; no reliable D call. Trimming stripped 8 bases from V and 2 bases from J, with 7 bases between. There are 11 residues in the CDR3. Per the germline V gene, CDR1 is ENHRY and CDR2 is SYGVKD.

The J gene is TRBJ1-3, the V gene TRBV6-1; no definite D call. Trimming stripped 4 bases from V and 4 bases from J, with 17 bases between. This CDR3 contains 16 residues. Per germline, CDR1 MNHNS and CDR2 SASEGT. For the CDR3, the DNA is TGTGCCAGCAGTGGATCTCGACACGCGGGCGGAAACACCATATATTTT. Its protein is CASSGSRHAGGNTIYF.

The V gene is TRBV14, the J gene TRBJ1-1; perhaps TRBD1 as D (5 bases). V was pared by 2 bases and J by 0 bases, with 10 bases between. There are 15 residues in the CDR3. The germline V gene has CDR1 SGHDN and CDR2 FVKESK. The CDR3 loop is CASSQSVQVNTEAFF. DNA for the CDR3: TGTGCCAGCAGCCAATCGGTACAGGTGAACACTGAAGCTTTCTTT. Full variable domain (remainder filled in from reference TRBV14 and TRBJ1-1): EAGVTQFPSHSVIEKGQTVTLRCDPISGHDNLYWYRRVMGKEIKFLLHFVKESKQDESGMPNNRFLAERTGGTYSTLKVQPAELEDSGVYFCASSQSVQVNTEAFFGQGTRLTVV.

CDR3: CASSTDRQYGGYTF. DNA of the CDR3: TGTGCCAGCAGTACCGACAGGCAGTATGGGGGCTACACCTTC. J is TRBJ1-2 and V is TRBV6-6; perhaps TRBD1 as D (6 bases). Per the germline V gene, CDR1 is MNHNY and CDR2 is SVGAGI (reference sequence). The CDR3 spans 14 residues. Trimming removed 5 bases at V and 8 bases at J, with 18 bases between.

The V gene is TRBV19, the J gene TRBJ2-3; 8 nucleotides align to TRBD2. Germline assignment: CDR1 LNHDA and CDR2 SQIVND (reference sequence). V was pared by 6 bases and J by 3 bases, with 2 bases of the junction left unmatched. This CDR3 has 13 residues. The CDR3 nucleotides are TGTGCCAGTAGCGGGGGGGTAACAGATACGCAGTATTTT. Protein product: CASSGGVTDTQYF.